The clone carrying this TCR beta chain has a count of ten or more. The antigen is not known. The sample belongs to a study of neurological immune-mediated disorders. The cDNA came from 5'RACE, which used 10-nucleotide random UMIs. Each sequencing run yielded over 170 million TCR-beta sequences from 15-18 subjects. TCRdb itself ran the 5' RACE reads through MiXCR, one entry per CDR3 protein. Of more than 50,000 distinct CDR3 sequences listed, 4% to 6% are singletons. V shed 2 bases and J shed 8 bases, with 24 bases lying between them. This CDR3 spans 17 amino acids. Germline assignment: CDR1 MDHEN and CDR2 SYDVKM. The study, taken as a whole, reports: The study found no CDR3 amino acid sequences shared by expanded clones across subjects, suggesting private repertoires in all groups.

The sequenced sample consisted of PBMCs. V is TRBV28 and J is TRBJ1-2; D is uncertain. The TCR originated in a woman between 25 and 40 years old with multiple sclerosis. As DNA, the CDR3 is TGTGCCAGCAGTTTAATGAGTTTCTCTCCTCCTACGGGCGGCTACACCTTC. Translating gives CASSLMSFSPPTGGYTF.